This T cell receptor (beta chain) was captured by sequencing in a study of T cell repertoires in cytomegalovirus infection. Across the study: Matching HLA type and CMV infection were both indicated by public TCR beta signatures. Study findings and constraints: Cumulative public TCR beta family frequency identified CMV carriers with the relevant HLA. In two of eight donors, the top clonotype was HLA-C-restricted CMV-specific.

Concerning this clonotype itself: Its antigen is currently unknown.

TCRdb used MiXCR to reprocess the reads, holding one entry per CDR3 protein. The data show approximately 390,000 distinct CDR3 sequences, with about 35% seen just once and approximately 13% held by the top ten. The length of the CDR3 is 13 residues. The germline CDR1 and CDR2 sequences are LNHNV and YYDKDF (reference sequence). Trimming removed 5 bases at V and 9 bases at J, with 11 bases between. The receptor comes from a human donor in good health (CMV status not recorded). Some clones in this sample may be carry-over from other donors' samples. This chain links TRBV15 with TRBJ1-6; no clear D. Sequencing was performed on cultured PBMCs, taken from culture after CMV antigen stimulation. CDR3 loop: CATSDARSSPLHF. The CDR3, as DNA: TGTGCCACCAGCGACGCGCGTAGTTCACCCCTCCACTTT.